A single sample is the source of the 30 T cell receptor beta chains below, sequenced in a study of tumor and adjacent non-tumor tissue in lung cancer. The template was RNA from unsorted bulk tissue. The library came from three nested PCR rounds adapted from ARM-PCR protocols. TCRdb re-analysed the multiplex PCR reads in MiXCR, keeping a single row per CDR3 protein. The sample has 70,000 to 90,000 distinct CDR3 sequences; around 77% are singletons. Sequences were obtained from lung tumor tissue. These receptor sequences come from a woman in her forties or fifties with non-small cell lung cancer.

Comments on this clonotype: Without the conserved terminal phenylalanine or tryptophan, this CDR3 likely stems from a read error. It is unclear where the CDR3 begins or ends on the DNA, so no DNA is shown, and the CDR3 is as TCRdb lists it. The chain links TRBV20-1 to TRBJ2-1. The CDR3 contains 13 residues when both ends are counted. From germline, CDR1 is DFQATT and CDR2 SNEGSKA (reference sequence). The CDR3: CSARDRIYNEQSL.

Details on this clonotype: A much larger clone lies one base from this, so it may be a read error. The chain is built from TRBV6-2 or TRBV6-3 and TRBJ2-3; D uncertain. The germline V gene encodes CDR1 MNHEY and CDR2 SVGEGT. The CDR3 extends over 14 amino acids. CDR3 nucleotides: TGTGTCAGCAGTGGGCTCGGACCCACAGATACGCAGTATTTT. It yields the protein CVSSGLGPTDTQYF.

This clonotype showed up just a few times. A read error may account for a junction end that differs from germline. The chain carries TRBV12-3 or TRBV12-4 and TRBJ2-7; TRBD2 matches at 7 bases. The CDR3 consists of 15 residues. The CDR3 here is CTSSRSWGGSYEQYF. The CDR3 DNA reads TGTACCAGTAGCCGTTCGTGGGGGGGGTCCTACGAGCAGTACTTC.

Regarding this clonotype: A junction end diverges from the germline sequence, so it may reflect a read error. CDR3 sequence: CSMEAQSYERCF. CDR3 in DNA: TGCAGCATGGAGGCGCAGAGCTACGAGCGGTGCTTC. The chain combines TRBV29-1 with TRBJ2-7, with a tentative D call TRBD2 (5 bases). Per germline, CDR1 SQVTM and CDR2 ANQGSEA. The CDR3 is made up of 12 amino acids.

On this clonotype: Relative to the germline gene, one junction end is altered; a read error may explain this. The rearrangement joins TRBV5-5 to TRBJ1-1; D gene uncertain. The CDR3 totals 11 residues. The germline gives CDR1 SGHKS, CDR2 YYEKEE (reference sequence). Here the CDR3 DNA reads TGTGCCAGCAGCTTAGGACCCTGGATAGAGTTT. The encoded protein is CASSLGPWIEF.

V usage is TRBV11-2 and J usage is TRBJ2-7; 7 positions agree with TRBD1. The CDR3 is 16 residues long. The germline gives CDR1 SGHAT, CDR2 FQNNGV. As DNA, the CDR3 is TGTGTCATCAGCCAGAGACAGGGAGAATTCTCCTACGAGCAGTACTTC. This encodes CVISQRQGEFSYEQYF.

With respect to this clonotype: Mismatch with germline at one junction end may stem from a read error. This chain uses TRBV6-1 with TRBJ2-3; TRBD2 matches at 7 bases. There are 16 residues in the CDR3. Germline V gives CDR1 MNHNS, CDR2 SASEGT. DNA for the CDR3: TGTGCCAGCAGTGAGAGTCTAGCGGATAGCACAGATACGCGGTATTTT. This encodes CASSESLADSTDTRYF.

The rearrangement joins TRBV6-5 to TRBJ2-7; TRBD2 agrees at 9 bases. The CDR3 covers 15 residues. Germline trimming cut 7 bases from V and 4 bases from J; bases unmatched to any gene: 11. CDR1 and CDR2 from the germline V gene are MNHEY and SVGAGI. The CDR3 protein is CASKISGSVTYEQYF. DNA for the CDR3: TGTGCCAGCAAAATTAGCGGGAGTGTCACATACGAGCAGTACTTC.

This clonotype was observed at least ten times. CDR3: CASTPSLQGSPLHF. The CDR3 DNA follows: TGTGCCAGCACTCCGTCCCTTCAGGGATCACCCCTCCACTTT. The chain joins TRBV28 to TRBJ1-6; possible D gene TRBD1, 5 bases. This CDR3 comprises 14 residues. In germline, CDR1 is MDHEN, CDR2 SYDVKM. V was trimmed by 7 bases and J by 10 bases, leaving 17 bases between them.

There are a few counts of this clonotype. A read error may be the cause here, since a much bigger clone is one base away. The chain is built from TRBV5-5 and TRBJ1-4; 8 bases match TRBD1. Trimming cost V 4 bases and J 13 bases; bases outside gene matches: 15. Per germline, CDR1 SGHKS and CDR2 YYEKEE (reference sequence). CDR3 length: 15 residues. CDR3 protein: CASSLGTGGGWGLFF. DNA for the CDR3: TGTGCCAGCAGCCTGGGGACAGGAGGGGGTTGGGGACTGTTTTTT.

Worth noting for this clonotype: The junction does not match germline at one end; this may be a read error. The CDR3 sequence: CASSSWTSGRLYDQYF. For the CDR3, the DNA is TGTGCCAGCAGTTCTTGGACTAGCGGAAGATTATACGACCAGTACTTC. The chain employs TRBV6-5 and TRBJ2-7, with 10 bases lining up with TRBD2. CDR1 is MNHEY, CDR2 SVGAGI, per germline. This CDR3 spans 16 amino acids.

Regarding this clonotype: The CDR3 carries no conserved terminal phenylalanine or tryptophan, so it likely arises from a read error. The V and J genes are TRBV29-1 and TRBJ2-1; 9 bases line up with TRBD2. Germline CDR1 reads SQVTM; CDR2 reads ANQGSEA. The CDR3 runs 14 residues. The CDR3 nucleotides read TGCGACATTGTTCGGGGACTAGCTGACGATGAGCAGTTCTCC. This encodes CDIVRGLADDEQFS.

In regard to this clonotype: The junction shows a germline mismatch at one end, possibly a read error. The chain uses TRBV29-1 and TRBJ2-1; D ambiguous. CDR1 and CDR2 (germline): SQVTM, ANQGSEA. This CDR3 has 11 residues. DNA of the CDR3: TGCAGCCAACGTACCTGCAATGAGCAGTTGTTT. Its translation is CSQRTCNEQLF.

A word on this clonotype: The junction departs from the called germline gene at one end, perhaps through a read error. This sequence joins TRBV6-7 and TRBJ2-7; D may be TRBD1 (5 bases). TRBV6-7 is recorded as an ORF, its role being uncertain. The CDR3 totals 16 residues. CDR3 nucleotide sequence: TGTGCCAGCATTTCCGCAGCGCCTAGGGGTCCCTACGAGCAGCACTTC. Protein sequence: CASISAAPRGPYEQHF.

The table lists this clonotype with a few counts. At one end the junction does not follow the germline gene, possibly because of a read error. J is TRBJ2-2 and V is TRBV12-3 or TRBV12-4, with D possibly TRBD1 on 5 matching bases. The CDR3 consists of 15 residues. CDR3 sequence (DNA): TGTGCCAGTAGTTTGACAGTGTTGGACACCGGGGAGCTGTTTTTT. It encodes CASSLTVLDTGELFF.

In its sample, this clonotype was seen many times. The chain couples TRBV20-1 to TRBJ2-1; TRBD2 agrees at 15 bases. The ends lost 6 bases at V and 8 bases at J; junction bases unmatched: 11. This CDR3 is 16 amino acids long. Germline CDR1 and CDR2: DFQATT and SNEGSKA (reference sequence). CDR3 protein: CSAIDPGLAGGYEQFF. Here the CDR3 DNA reads TGCAGTGCCATAGACCCGGGACTAGCGGGAGGCTATGAGCAGTTCTTC.

This clonotype has only one observation. The junction does not match germline at one end; this may be a read error. The V and J genes are TRBV11-3 and TRBJ2-1; no clear D. The CDR3 totals 13 residues. Germline CDR1 and CDR2: SGHNT and YENEEA. The CDR3 DNA reads as TGTGCCATCAGCTTCTCCATTTACGATGAGCAGTTCTTC. Protein sequence: CAISFSIYDEQFF. Variable domain in full (rest from reference TRBV11-3 and TRBJ2-1): EAGVVQSPRYKIIEKKQPVAFWCNPISGHNTLYWYLQNLGQGPELLIRYENEEAVDDSQLPKDRFSAERLKGVDSTLKIQPAELGDSAVYLCAISFSIYDEQFFGPGTRLTVL.

As for this clonotype: A junction boundary mismatches the germline segment, possibly from a read error. The chain links TRBV4-1 to TRBJ1-1; D is unresolved. This CDR3 has 13 residues. Germline values: CDR1 MGHRA, CDR2 YSYEKL. For the CDR3, the DNA is TGTGTCAGCAGCCAAGATTGGAACAGTGAAGCTTTTTTT. Its protein is CVSSQDWNSEAFF.

At least ten counts were recorded for this clonotype. The chain couples TRBV12-3 or TRBV12-4 to TRBJ2-1; TRBD2 aligns across 9 bases. V was pared by 6 bases and J by 5 bases, with 5 bases of the junction left unmatched. This CDR3 region has 14 residues. CDR3 DNA sequence: TGTGCCAGCAGGCTAGCGGGACCTAACAATGAGCAGTTCTTC. Its translation: CASRLAGPNNEQFF.

Remarks on this clonotype: A much bigger clone sits one base away, suggesting this may be a read error. The rearrangement links TRBV6-1 to TRBJ2-3; 10 bases line up with TRBD2. The CDR3 is 14 amino acids. Germline assignment: CDR1 MNHNS and CDR2 SASEGT. The CDR3 DNA is TGTGCCAGCAAGAGTAGCGGGGGGACAGATACGCGGTATTTT. Protein product: CASKSSGGTDTRYF.

Turning to this clonotype: A much larger clone lies one base from this, so it may be a read error. The rearrangement links TRBV24-1 to TRBJ2-1; TRBD1 agrees at 7 bases. Germline V CDR1 and CDR2: KGHDR, SFDVKD. The CDR3 spans 14 residues. CDR3 sequence reads: CGTSDLTGYGEQFF. The CDR3 bases are TGTGGCACCAGTGACCTGACAGGGTATGGTGAGCAGTTCTTC.

Notes on this clonotype: Because it lacks the conserved phenylalanine or tryptophan at the end, this CDR3 is likely a read error. The DNA is omitted, as the CDR3 cannot be located on it reliably, and the CDR3 follows TCRdb's listing. This chain joins TRBV6-4 and TRBJ1-1. Germline V CDR1 and CDR2: MRHNA, SNTAGT. A total of 13 residues make up the CDR3, ends included. Here the CDR3 reads CASSDSENTEAFY.

To note about this clonotype: This may be a read error: a much more frequent sequence differs by one nucleotide. The chain links TRBV28 to TRBJ2-7; D might be TRBD1 (5 bases). This CDR3 has 13 residues. The germline gives CDR1 MDHEN, CDR2 SYDVKM. CDR3 sequence (DNA): TGTGCCGGCAGTCCGACAGACTCCTACGAGCAGTACTTC. Translation: CAGSPTDSYEQYF.

This clonotype has a single count. The junction differs from germline at one of its ends, possibly a read error. The genes are TRBV24-1 and TRBJ2-4; 7 nucleotides align to TRBD2. The CDR3 consists of 13 residues. The germline V gene encodes CDR1 KGHDR and CDR2 SFDVKD. CDR3 protein: CDTGSGNENVQYF. The DNA of the CDR3 is TGTGACACCGGGAGCGGGAACGAAAACGTTCAGTACTTC.

A remark on this clonotype: A read error may account for a junction end that differs from germline. The genes are TRBV11-2 and TRBJ1-1; no definite D call. The CDR3 runs 17 residues. The V gene's germline CDR1 is SGHAT and CDR2 FQNNGV. The DNA of the CDR3 is TGTGCCAACAGCTTAGGCGGGCCCAAAGGTACGAACACTGAACCTTTCTTT. This gives the protein CANSLGGPKGTNTEPFF.

As regards this clonotype: This may come from a read error, since a much larger clone is one base off. The rearrangement joins TRBV20-1 to TRBJ1-5, with D perhaps matching TRBD1 (5 bases). V was shortened by 3 bases and J by 1 base, with 13 bases between the two germline ends. Looked up from germline, CDR1 is DFQATT and CDR2 is SNEGSKA (reference sequence). The CDR3 is made up of 15 amino acids. CDR3 sequence: CSARRGGVSNQPQHF. The CDR3 coding sequence is TGCAGTGCTAGGCGCGGGGGAGTAAGCAATCAGCCCCAGCATTTT.

As to this clonotype: The CDR3 ends on some other residue instead of the conserved phenylalanine or tryptophan, so this is likely a read error. The chain couples TRBV28 to TRBJ1-1; D call uncertain. Germline loops: CDR1 MDHEN, CDR2 SYDVKM. V was cut by 1 base and J by 5 bases, with 14 bases left in between. The CDR3 consists of 15 residues. The CDR3 is CASSLSAGDGTEAFL. For the CDR3, the DNA is TGTGCCAGCAGTTTATCAGCTGGAGATGGAACTGAAGCTTTCTTG.

This clonotype was found many times. A much larger clone is a single base away; this may be a read error. The conserved final phenylalanine or tryptophan is absent from the CDR3, which likely points to a read error. This rearrangement joins TRBV12-3 or TRBV12-4 to TRBJ2-1; a weak D match, TRBD2 (6 bases). This CDR3 has 15 amino acids. Trimming removed 3 bases at V and 5 bases at J, with 14 bases between. The CDR3 bases are TGTGCCAGCAGTTTGGAGTCGGGAGCTAACAATGAGCAGTTCTCC. Translating gives CASSLESGANNEQFS.

The chain uses TRBV12-3 or TRBV12-4 and TRBJ1-5; D unresolved. The V end lost 3 bases, the J end lost 15 bases, and 18 bases lay between the germline ends. The length of the CDR3 is 13 residues. This chain's CDR3 is CASSFTGTQPRHF. The CDR3 coding sequence is TGTGCCAGCAGTTTTACGGGTACTCAGCCTCGGCATTTT.

This rearrangement joins TRBV20-1 to TRBJ2-6; D gene unclear. The CDR3 runs 15 residues. Trimming shortened V by 1 base and J by 5 bases, and 12 bases separated the two germline ends. Germline V gene sequence: CDR1 DFQATT, CDR2 SNEGSKA (reference sequence). The DNA of the CDR3 is TGCAGTGCTAGAGGGGAAGGGTTCAGGGCCAACGTCCTGACTTTC. Translating it yields CSARGEGFRANVLTF.